One and the same sample provided the 8 T cell receptor beta chains below, sequenced in a study of vaccination effects on CD4 cells after COVID-19. Measured with immunoSEQ multiplex PCR; TCRdb has only the in-frame clones, and not every one. The table has approximately 26,000 clones, about 75% seen once. Antigen-specific CD4+ T cell clonotypes were called by their expansion after viral peptide-pool culture in ViraFEST. Isolating CD4+ T cells followed approximately 9 days of culture. Subjects were given two BNT162b2 or mRNA-1273 vaccine doses. These receptors are not linked to any known antigen. The sequencing here drew on CD4+ T cells from PBMCs cultured with SARS-CoV-2 spike peptides, taken after COVID-19 vaccination. The receptors were gathered from a human donor who received a COVID-19 vaccine. Some clones in this sample may be carry-over from other donors' samples.

The chain recombines TRBV21-1 with TRBJ1-6; no check of the table's D call, TRBD1, against the DNA was made. TRBV21-1 is a pseudogene locus. The CDR3 is 18 residues long. This CDR3 reads CASSKAMGQGARGSPLHF. DNA for the CDR3: TGTGCCAGCAGCAAAGCGATGGGACAGGGGGCCCGGGGGTCACCCCTCCACTTT.

V and J are TRBV28 and TRBJ2-7; 8 positions agree with TRBD1. This CDR3 is 12 amino acids long. The junction had 3 bases not matched to a gene; V was cut back by 8 bases and J by 3 bases. Germline CDR1 and CDR2: MDHEN and SYDVKM. CDR3 nucleotides: TGTGCCAGCCGTACAGGGGGCTACGAGCAGTACTTC. Its protein is CASRTGGYEQYF.

The chain links TRBV5-8 to TRBJ2-3, with 10 bases aligning to TRBD1. CDR1 SGHTS and CDR2 YDEGEE come from the germline V gene. V was pared by 2 bases and J by 5 bases, with 5 bases of the junction left unmatched. The CDR3 is made up of 15 amino acids. The CDR3 coding sequence is TGTGCCAGCAGCTTCGGACAGGGGGGAGGAGATACGCAGTATTTT. As protein: CASSFGQGGGDTQYF.

The chain employs TRBV6-2 or TRBV6-3 and TRBJ1-4, with 7 bases lining up with TRBD1. CDR3 length: 14 residues. From germline, CDR1 is MNHEY and CDR2 SVGEGT. After removal of 5 bases from V and 4 bases from J, the junction contained 4 bases not matched to a gene. This CDR3 is CASSRDSGNEKLFF. The CDR3 region has the DNA TGTGCCAGCAGTCGGGACAGCGGTAATGAAAAACTGTTTTTT.

This clone has only a few counts. The V call is TRBV30, the J call TRBJ1-2, with D hard to call. From germline, CDR1 is GTSNPN and CDR2 SVGIG (reference sequence). CDR3 length equals 14 residues. V was cut by 5 bases and J by 2 bases, with 15 bases left in between. CDR3: CAWERGQFNYGYTF. The CDR3 nucleotides read TGTGCCTGGGAGAGAGGGCAGTTCAACTATGGCTACACCTTC.

This clone was recorded once. The chain links TRBV6-2 or TRBV6-3 to TRBJ1-1; a possible D gene is TRBD1 (5 bases). The CDR3 consists of 14 residues. Trimming pared 4 bases from V and 1 base from J, leaving 10 bases between. The germline gives CDR1 MNHEY, CDR2 SVGEGT. The CDR3 DNA follows: TGTGCCAGCAGTTCCGCCCAGGGGAACACTGAAGCTTTCTTT. Translating it yields CASSSAQGNTEAFF.

This clone appeared a few times. This CDR3 is CASSNQLVGQETQYF. The DNA of the CDR3 is TGTGCCAGTAGTAACCAACTCGTAGGGCAAGAGACCCAGTACTTC. The V call is TRBV19, the J call TRBJ2-5; D is uncertain. From germline, CDR1 is LNHDA and CDR2 SQIVND (reference sequence). V lost 4 bases and J lost 2, with 14 bases in between. The CDR3 is made up of 15 amino acids.

The chain links TRBV7-3 to TRBJ1-1; TRBD1 matches at 8 bases. V lost 6 bases and J lost 1; bases outside the gene matches: 10. The V gene's germline CDR1 is SGHTA and CDR2 FQGTGA. CDR3 length: 16 amino acids. The CDR3 nucleotides read TGTGCCAGCAGTCACGAGCAGGGGGCTGGGAACACTGAAGCTTTCTTT. This codes for CASSHEQGAGNTEAFF.